These 5 T cell receptor beta chains came from one sample sequenced in a study of CD8+ T cells in alopecia areata. Following RNA extraction, reverse transcription yielded cDNA that acted as the sequencing template. Here immunoSEQ multiplex PCR was the method, and the copy in TCRdb shows in-frame clones only, minus some. This repertoire shows 200,000 to 250,000 clones, about 50% found once; its top ten account for more than 1.5%. The treatment here: oral pan-JAK inhibitor, 5-10 mg twice daily. The source was CD4+ T cells sorted from blood, collected at week 4, from a patient treated with tofacitinib. These TCRs come from a human donor with alopecia areata.

This clone occurred a few times. This specimen includes other DNA sequences encoding the same CDR3. The chain is built from TRBV11-1 and TRBJ2-2; D remains unclear. The V and J ends lost 5 bases and 3 bases respectively, with 4 bases between them. This CDR3 contains 12 residues. Germline V gene data show CDR1 as SGHAT and CDR2 as FQDESV (reference sequence). In DNA form, the CDR3 reads TGTGCCAGCAGCGGGTACACCGGGGAGCTGTTTTTT. It yields the protein CASSGYTGELFF.

The rearrangement uses TRBV30 and TRBJ1-6; no firm D call. The germline V gene encodes CDR1 GTSNPN and CDR2 SVGIG (reference sequence). Trimming stripped 3 bases from V and 7 bases from J, with 7 bases between. The CDR3 consists of 12 residues. CDR3 residues: CAWSKDNSPLHF. The CDR3 DNA reads TGTGCCTGGAGCAAGGACAATTCACCCCTCCACTTT. Full variable domain (outside the CDR3, taken from reference TRBV30 and TRBJ1-6): SQTIHQWPATLVQPVGSPLSLECTVEGTSNPNLYWYRQAAGRGLQLLFYSVGIGQISSEVPQNLSASRPQDRQFILSSKKLLLSDSGFYLCAWSKDNSPLHFGNGTRLTVT.

The rearrangement uses TRBV7-2 and TRBJ1-1; 8 nucleotides align to TRBD1. CDR1 and CDR2 from the germline V gene are SGHTA and FQGNSA. The CDR3 length is 15 residues. V lost 1 base and J lost 4; bases outside the gene matches: 5. CDR3 sequence (DNA): TGTGCCAGCAGCTTAGACAGGGGGTATGGCACTGAAGCTTTCTTT. Protein product: CASSLDRGYGTEAFF.

The rearrangement joins TRBV27 to TRBJ2-2, with a possible D match to TRBD1 (6 bases). Germline V lookup: CDR1 MNHEY, CDR2 SMNVEV (reference sequence). CDR3 length equals 14 residues. The germline V and J ends were trimmed by 4 bases and 8 bases, with 14 bases remaining between them. Here the CDR3 reads CASSWDIRRGELFF. In DNA form, the CDR3 reads TGTGCCAGCAGTTGGGACATTCGTCGGGGGGAGCTGTTTTTT.

The V and J genes are TRBV10-3 and TRBJ1-1; D not resolved. This CDR3 has 13 residues. Germline CDR1 reads ENHRY; CDR2 reads SYGVKD. V lost 1 base and J lost 6, with 9 bases in between. CDR3 in DNA: TGTGCCATCAGTGAGTATCAGGTTGCTGAAGCTTTCTTT. This gives the protein CAISEYQVAEAFF.